These 28 T cell receptor beta chains came from one sample sequenced in a study of identical twins. TCRdb passed the 5' RACE reads through MiXCR, listing each CDR3 protein once. Found here are 750,000 to 950,000 distinct CDR3 sequences, 12% of them singletons; the top ten hold roughly 1.5%. The data also belong to a second study, concerning yellow fever vaccine responses in identical twins.

The material sequenced was PBMCs. Receptors originate from a young woman in good health.

This clonotype was detected a few times. V and J are TRBV12-3 or TRBV12-4 and TRBJ2-3; TRBD2 agrees at 7 bases. With V trimmed by 6 bases and J by 0 bases, 6 bases remained unmatched. The length of the CDR3 is 15 residues. The CDR3 coding sequence is TGTGCCAGCAGGTCTAGCGGAGGTAGCACAGATACGCAGTATTTT. This translates into CASRSSGGSTDTQYF.

CDR3 bases: TGTGCCAGCAGCTTACTCGCGGGACAGGGGGATAAGGAAGCTTTCTTT. Translation: CASSLLAGQGDKEAFF. The chain couples TRBV7-9 to TRBJ1-1; 11 bases align to TRBD1. This CDR3 is built from 16 residues. Per the germline V gene, CDR1 is SEHNR and CDR2 is FQNEAQ (reference sequence). The J segment lost 8 bases and the V segment lost 2 bases, leaving 10 bases of the junction unmatched.

This clonotype has just a few counts. V gene TRBV19 combines with J gene TRBJ1-1, with 7 bases that match TRBD1. The CDR3 is 12 amino acids. Germline CDR1 LNHDA, CDR2 SQIVND (reference sequence). J gave up 14 bases and V 6 bases, and 12 bases lay outside the gene matches. CDR3 nucleotides: TGTGCCAGTAGATACCGTTCGGGACAGTCCTTCTTT. Translation: CASRYRSGQSFF.

The chain is built from TRBV27 and TRBJ1-1, with 7 bases matching TRBD1. Per the germline V gene, CDR1 is MNHEY and CDR2 is SMNVEV (reference sequence). Trimming removed 5 bases from V and 0 bases from J; junction bases left unmatched: 9. The CDR3 has 16 amino acids. CDR3 residues: CASSTTTGRMNTEAFF. The CDR3 DNA is TGTGCCAGCAGTACAACGACAGGGCGCATGAACACTGAAGCTTTCTTT.

This clonotype was counted a few times. This chain connects TRBV4-1 to TRBJ2-5; TRBD1 aligns across 7 bases. The trim removed 6 bases at V and 3 bases at J, leaving 4 bases unmatched. The CDR3 loop spans 13 amino acids. CDR1 MGHRA and CDR2 YSYEKL come from the germline V gene. DNA for the CDR3: TGCGCCAGCAGGCTTACAGGGGAAGAGACCCAGTACTTC. Its translation: CASRLTGEETQYF.

In its sample, this clonotype was seen a few times. The chain employs TRBV2 and TRBJ2-5, with D perhaps TRBD1 (6 bases). Germline CDR1 SNHLY, CDR2 FYNNEI. Trimming shortened V by 6 bases and J by 2 bases, and 19 bases separated the two germline ends. The CDR3 spans 16 residues. CDR3 protein: CASSAFGWGRQETQYF. In nucleotides, the CDR3 is TGTGCCAGCAGCGCCTTTGGGTGGGGGCGGCAAGAGACCCAGTACTTC.

The rearrangement links TRBV4-2 to TRBJ1-2, with 7 bases lining up with TRBD1. In germline, CDR1 is LGHNA, CDR2 YNFKEQ. This CDR3 contains 15 residues. V lost 3 bases to trimming and J lost 3 bases; unmatched junction nucleotides: 7. The CDR3 reads CASSQEDRADYGYTF. Written as DNA, the CDR3 is TGTGCCAGCAGCCAGGAAGACAGGGCCGACTATGGCTACACCTTC.

The chain links TRBV28 to TRBJ2-7; tentative D call: TRBD2 (5 bases). This CDR3 has 13 amino acids. Germline values: CDR1 MDHEN, CDR2 SYDVKM. Deletions cut 6 bases from V and 7 bases from J, with 16 bases between. CDR3 loop: CASSHRGLREQYF. CDR3 nucleotide sequence: TGTGCCAGCAGCCATCGAGGGTTAAGGGAGCAGTACTTC.

This clonotype appeared many times. The gene calls are TRBV20-1 and TRBJ2-7, with D unresolved. CDR3 length equals 10 residues. The ends were cut back, 6 bases at V and 2 bases at J, with 5 bases in the middle. Germline V gene lookup returns CDR1 DFQATT and CDR2 SNEGSKA (reference sequence). CDR3 sequence: CSAGAYEQYV. The CDR3 nucleotides read TGCAGTGCGGGTGCCTACGAGCAGTACGTC.

This clonotype was counted many times. The chain carries TRBV10-3 and TRBJ2-5, with D unresolved. Deletions cut 7 bases from V and 1 base from J, with 10 bases between. This CDR3 region has 13 residues. The germline gives CDR1 ENHRY, CDR2 SYGVKD. CDR3 in amino acids: CAINPQVQETQYF. The CDR3 region has the DNA TGTGCCATCAACCCACAAGTCCAAGAGACCCAGTACTTC.

The chain has TRBV12-3 or TRBV12-4 and TRBJ2-4; D uncertain. V lost 2 bases to trimming and J lost 5 bases, with 7 bases between them. The CDR3 length is 13 residues. Here the CDR3 reads CASSLNNQNIQYF. As DNA, the CDR3 is TGTGCCAGCAGTTTAAACAACCAAAACATTCAGTACTTC.

This clonotype has ten or more counts. The chain joins TRBV20-1 to TRBJ1-5, with TRBD1 as a possible D gene (5 bases). Germline CDR1 reads DFQATT; CDR2 reads SNEGSKA (reference sequence). The CDR3 sequence is 13 residues long. Between the trimmed V and J ends, which lost 2 bases and 0 bases, there was a span of 5 bases. The DNA of the CDR3 is TGCAGTGCTAGACAGGGTAGCAATCAGCCCCAGCATTTT. It specifies CSARQGSNQPQHF.

This clonotype was observed once. V usage is TRBV20-1 and J usage is TRBJ1-2, with no clear D. The V end was cut by 3 bases, the J end by 4 bases, with 18 bases between. This CDR3 has 15 amino acids. Per the germline V gene, CDR1 is DFQATT and CDR2 is SNEGSKA (reference sequence). As DNA, the CDR3 is TGCAGTGCTAGGGAGGACGTTAGTTTTGGCTATGGCTACACCTTC. Translating gives CSAREDVSFGYGYTF.

There are a few counts of this clonotype. V is TRBV25-1 and J is TRBJ2-1, with 10 nucleotides matching TRBD2. The germline CDR1 and CDR2 sequences are MGHDK and SYGVNS. Losses at the gene ends were 3 bases for V and 1 base for J; bases not matched to a gene: 6. There are 17 residues in the CDR3. CDR3 protein: CASSDRAGGPSYNEQFF. CDR3 nucleotide sequence: TGTGCCAGCAGTGATCGAGCGGGAGGGCCTTCCTACAATGAGCAGTTCTTC.

Note on this clonotype: A read error may explain this, as a much larger clone is one base away. The CDR3: CASSVVNQPQHF. The CDR3 region has the DNA TGTGCCAGCAGTGTAGTCAATCAGCCCCAGCATTTT. The chain couples TRBV6-1 to TRBJ1-5; D is undetermined. The CDR3 sequence is 12 residues long. The germline V gene has CDR1 MNHNS and CDR2 SASEGT. Trimming removed 4 bases from V and 3 bases from J, with 4 bases in between.

The J gene is TRBJ1-4, the V gene TRBV10-3; weak D call: TRBD1 (5 bases). Trimming removed 7 bases from V and 4 bases from J, with 10 bases in between. CDR1 and CDR2 (germline): ENHRY, SYGVKD. The CDR3 consists of 13 residues. CDR3 nucleotides: TGTGCCATCACGTCAGGGTTTAATGAAAAACTGTTTTTT. Its translation: CAITSGFNEKLFF.

This chain links TRBV29-1 with TRBJ2-1; D might be TRBD2 (5 bases). V was trimmed by 5 bases and J by 4 bases, leaving 12 bases between them. This CDR3 has 13 residues. CDR1 is SQVTM, CDR2 ANQGSEA, per germline. The CDR3 reads CSVTDSAYNEQFF. The CDR3, as DNA: TGCAGCGTTACGGACTCCGCGTACAATGAGCAGTTCTTC.

This clonotype came up many times. This chain uses TRBV4-1 with TRBJ2-7; 9 positions match TRBD2. With V trimmed by 0 bases and J by 0 bases, 9 bases remained unmatched. The CDR3 runs to 18 residues. CDR1 and CDR2 from the germline V gene are MGHRA and YSYEKL. CDR3 sequence reads: CASSQDWASGIFSYEQYV. CDR3 DNA sequence: TGCGCCAGCAGCCAAGATTGGGCTAGCGGGATCTTCTCCTACGAGCAGTACGTC.

This clonotype was detected many times. The chain has TRBV6-2 or TRBV6-3 and TRBJ2-4; the match to TRBD1 covers 8 bases. The germline gives CDR1 MNHEY, CDR2 SVGEGT. This CDR3 has 15 amino acids. V shed 5 bases, J shed 5 bases, and the junction held 8 bases outside the gene matches. The CDR3 DNA reads as TGTGCCAGCAGTGAGCGACAGGGGACCGAAAACATTCAGTACTTC. Translation gives CASSERQGTENIQYF.

DNA of the CDR3: TGTGCCAGCAGCACATCCGGGACTAGCGGGAGTCTCTGGAGCACCGGGGAGCTGTTTTTT. It encodes CASSTSGTSGSLWSTGELFF. The chain has TRBV9 and TRBJ2-2; TRBD2 agrees at 14 bases. Germline V gives CDR1 SGDLS, CDR2 YYNGEE. With 4 bases clipped from V and 4 bases from J, the junction kept 15 bases outside the gene matches. CDR3 size: 20 residues.

This chain links TRBV7-3 with TRBJ1-1; D ambiguous. The V end was cut by 1 base, the J end by 4 bases, with 7 bases between. Germline V CDR1 and CDR2: SGHTA, FQGTGA. The CDR3 is 13 amino acids. DNA of the CDR3: TGTGCCAGCAGCTTAAGTAAGGGCACTGAAGCTTTCTTT. Its translation: CASSLSKGTEAFF.

V is TRBV14 and J is TRBJ2-2; D may be TRBD1 (6 bases). The germline gives CDR1 SGHDN, CDR2 FVKESK. V lost 2 bases and J lost 3, with 16 bases in between. The CDR3 loop spans 17 amino acids. CDR3 in DNA: TGTGCCAGCAGCCAATTTGGTGGACAGACCTACACCGGGGAGCTGTTTTTT. Protein product: CASSQFGGQTYTGELFF.

The chain is built from TRBV5-1 and TRBJ2-3; 7 bases fit TRBD2. The CDR3 covers 18 residues. Germline V gives CDR1 SGHRS, CDR2 YFSETQ. V shed 1 base, J shed 2 bases, and the junction held 13 bases outside the gene matches. The CDR3 DNA is TGCGCCAGCAGCTTGTGGTCTCTAGCGGAGATTAACACAGATACGCAGTATTTT. Its translation is CASSLWSLAEINTDTQYF.

This chain connects TRBV19 to TRBJ2-3; D tentatively reads TRBD1 or TRBD2 (6 bases each). The CDR3 has 15 amino acids. Trimming removed 5 bases at V and 2 bases at J, with 14 bases between. Germline V lookup: CDR1 LNHDA, CDR2 SQIVND (reference sequence). The CDR3 protein is CASSSGRGDTDTQYF. The CDR3, as DNA: TGTGCCAGTAGTTCGGGTAGGGGGGACACAGATACGCAGTATTTT.

CDR3 sequence: CASSPRLVGLNTEAFF. CDR3 in DNA: TGTGCCAGCAGCCCCCGACTCGTGGGTCTGAACACTGAAGCTTTCTTT. The J gene is TRBJ1-1, the V gene TRBV7-6; D gene unclear. This CDR3 region has 16 residues. The ends were cut back, 5 bases at V and 0 bases at J, with 16 bases in the middle. Germline lookup yields CDR1 SGHVS and CDR2 FNYEAQ.

This rearrangement joins TRBV11-2 to TRBJ1-6; no reliable D call. V lost 2 bases, J lost 7 bases, and 18 bases lay in between. Germline V gene sequence: CDR1 SGHAT, CDR2 FQNNGV. The CDR3 consists of 17 residues. The CDR3 sequence is CASSLSSAGLTNSPLHF. The CDR3 coding sequence is TGTGCCAGCAGCTTAAGTTCGGCTGGGCTGACGAATTCACCCCTCCACTTT. The whole variable domain, remainder taken from reference TRBV11-2 and TRBJ1-6, is EAGVAQSPRYKIIEKRQSVAFWCNPISGHATLYWYQQILGQGPKLLIQFQNNGVVDDSQLPKDRFSAERLKGVDSTLKIQPAKLEDSAVYLCASSLSSAGLTNSPLHFGNGTRLTVT.

The chain couples TRBV2 to TRBJ2-4; D is undetermined. Germline CDR1 reads SNHLY; CDR2 reads FYNNEI. V was pared by 3 bases and J by 1 base, with 10 bases between. This CDR3 contains 15 residues. The CDR3, as DNA: TGTGCCAGCAGTGATTTGTTTCTTGCCAAAAACATTCAGTACTTC. Protein product: CASSDLFLAKNIQYF.

CDR3 region: CASNLRVYEQYF. CDR3 DNA: TGTGCCAGCAATCTCAGGGTCTACGAGCAGTACTTC. The chain is built from TRBV2 and TRBJ2-7; possibly TRBD1 for D (5 bases). Germline values: CDR1 SNHLY, CDR2 FYNNEI. Between the trimmed V and J ends, which lost 7 bases and 3 bases, there was a span of 10 bases. The CDR3 has 12 residues.